This is a list of T cell receptor beta chains from one sample in a study of metastatic and nonmetastatic thyroid tumors. TCRdb reassembled clones from the PCR reads with MiXCR. There are roughly 6,500 clones in the sample; around 29% occur only once, and about a sixth lies in the top ten. Sequencing input: adjacent normal tissue. These receptors were collected from a female donor with papillary thyroid cancer or a benign thyroid nodule (not recorded which). Some clones in this sample may be carry-over from other donors' samples. The CDR3 runs from the conserved cysteine through the conserved F or W. Each record gives: J gene, clone size, V gene, D gene, CDR3 DNA, CDR3 protein. A D gene is named only where the DNA matches it firmly. Some rows mark clone size as missing; the rest say once, few, many or name a class of expanded clone.

j_gene: TRBJ2-7; abundance: few; v_gene: TRBV10-2; d_gene: -; CDR3nt: TGCGCCAGCACTTTCCGGTTCTACGAGCAGTACTTC; CDR3aa: CASTFRFYEQYF
j_gene: TRBJ2-1; abundance: -; v_gene: TRBV20-1; d_gene: -; CDR3nt: TGCAGTGCTAGAGATCCGGGGGTTCGGCAGTTCTTC; CDR3aa: CSARDPGVRQFF
j_gene: TRBJ1-1; abundance: few; v_gene: TRBV6-1; d_gene: -; CDR3nt: TGTGCCAGCAGTCTCACCCGGACAGCTAACACTGAAGCTTTCTTT; CDR3aa: CASSLTRTANTEAFF
j_gene: TRBJ1-6; abundance: medium-sized; v_gene: TRBV20-1; d_gene: -; CDR3nt: TGCAGTGCTAGAGCCTCCATTTCAGGATCCTATAATTCACCCCTCCACTTT; CDR3aa: CSARASISGSYNSPLHF
j_gene: TRBJ2-3; abundance: once; v_gene: TRBV20-1; d_gene: TRBD2; CDR3nt: TGCAGTGCTAGTCCAACGGGAGGGCCGGATACGCAGTATTTT; CDR3aa: CSASPTGGPDTQYF
j_gene: TRBJ2-7; abundance: few; v_gene: TRBV6-5; d_gene: -; CDR3nt: TGTGCCAGCAGTTACAGTACAGGAACGAGCTCCTACGAGCAGTACTTC; CDR3aa: CASSYSTGTSSYEQYF
j_gene: TRBJ2-7; abundance: medium-sized; v_gene: TRBV7-6; d_gene: TRBD1; CDR3nt: TGTGCCAGCAGCGCCAGGGGGCAGGGGGAGCAGTACTTC; CDR3aa: CASSARGQGEQYF
j_gene: TRBJ2-1; abundance: few; v_gene: TRBV12-3/TRBV12-4; d_gene: -; CDR3nt: TGTGCCAGCAGTCCTATGGATGAGCAGTTCTTC; CDR3aa: CASSPMDEQFF
j_gene: TRBJ2-7; abundance: -; v_gene: TRBV5-1; d_gene: TRBD2; CDR3nt: TGCGCCAGCAGCCCGTGGGAGGGCCAGAGAAACGAGCAGTACTTC; CDR3aa: CASSPWEGQRNEQYF
j_gene: TRBJ2-7; abundance: few; v_gene: TRBV6-1; d_gene: TRBD2; CDR3nt: TGTGCCAGCAGTCCTCAAACCAGCGGGAGTTACGAGCAGTACTTC; CDR3aa: CASSPQTSGSYEQYF
j_gene: TRBJ2-7; abundance: medium-sized; v_gene: TRBV20-1; d_gene: TRBD1; CDR3nt: TGCAGTGCATGGGGACAGACCTACGAGCAGTACTTC; CDR3aa: CSAWGQTYEQYF
j_gene: TRBJ2-1; abundance: -; v_gene: TRBV11-1; d_gene: TRBD2; CDR3nt: TGTGCCAGCAGCCCCCCAAGCGGGAGGGACAATGAGCAGTTCTTC; CDR3aa: CASSPPSGRDNEQFF
j_gene: TRBJ1-1; abundance: few; v_gene: TRBV5-1; d_gene: -; CDR3nt: TGCGCCAGCAGCTTGGTCCAGGGAGGGTCCACTGAAGCTTTCTTT; CDR3aa: CASSLVQGGSTEAFF
j_gene: TRBJ1-5; abundance: medium-sized; v_gene: TRBV2; d_gene: -; CDR3nt: TGTGCCAGCAGTGAGGGTTATCAGCCCCAGCATTTT; CDR3aa: CASSEGYQPQHF
j_gene: TRBJ2-7; abundance: -; v_gene: TRBV27; d_gene: -; CDR3nt: TGTGCCAGCAGCTTGAATCCCTCCTACGAGCAGTACTTC; CDR3aa: CASSLNPSYEQYF
j_gene: TRBJ2-2; abundance: once; v_gene: TRBV20-1; d_gene: -; CDR3nt: TGCAGTGCTAGAGAAAGACGCCCCAGTGGGAACACCGGGGAGCTGTTTTTT; CDR3aa: CSARERRPSGNTGELFF
j_gene: TRBJ2-1; abundance: medium-sized; v_gene: TRBV15; d_gene: -; CDR3nt: TGTGCCACCAGCAGAGAGCCGGGAGTTGGCAATGAGCAGTTCTTC; CDR3aa: CATSREPGVGNEQFF
j_gene: TRBJ2-3; abundance: few; v_gene: TRBV27; d_gene: -; CDR3nt: TGTGCCAGCCGACCCCAGGACACCCTTAACTTGGATTTT; CDR3aa: CASRPQDTLNLDF
j_gene: TRBJ2-7; abundance: -; v_gene: TRBV30; d_gene: TRBD2; CDR3nt: TGTGCCTGGATACTAGCGGGATCCTACGAGCAGTACTTC; CDR3aa: CAWILAGSYEQYF
j_gene: TRBJ2-3; abundance: medium-sized; v_gene: TRBV7-3; d_gene: -; CDR3nt: TGTGCCAGCAGCTCCCTGGACGGGGCGCCTCTGGATACGCAGTATTTT; CDR3aa: CASSSLDGAPLDTQYF
j_gene: TRBJ2-7; abundance: -; v_gene: TRBV7-2; d_gene: -; CDR3nt: TGTGCCAGCAGCTTGAGTTGGACTGGCTCCTACGAGCAGTACTTC; CDR3aa: CASSLSWTGSYEQYF
j_gene: TRBJ1-5; abundance: -; v_gene: TRBV28; d_gene: -; CDR3nt: TGTGCCAGCAAGGGGACACCTTATAGCAATCAGCCCCAGCATTTT; CDR3aa: CASKGTPYSNQPQHF
j_gene: TRBJ1-5; abundance: -; v_gene: TRBV9; d_gene: -; CDR3nt: TGTGCCAGCAGCGTAGGCGGGGACAATCAGCCCCAGCATTTT; CDR3aa: CASSVGGDNQPQHF
j_gene: TRBJ2-2; abundance: -; v_gene: TRBV9; d_gene: -; CDR3nt: TGTGCCAGCAGCGTAGAGGGCGGCGGGGCCGGGGAGCTGTTTTTT; CDR3aa: CASSVEGGGAGELFF
j_gene: TRBJ2-7; abundance: -; v_gene: TRBV2; d_gene: TRBD1; CDR3nt: TGTGGCAGCAAGTCGACAGGGCAAGAGCAGTACTTC; CDR3aa: CGSKSTGQEQYF
j_gene: TRBJ2-3; abundance: -; v_gene: TRBV20-1; d_gene: TRBD2; CDR3nt: TGCAGTGCTAGAGATCGTCGGGCGGGAGGCGGGGATACGCAGTATTTT; CDR3aa: CSARDRRAGGGDTQYF
j_gene: TRBJ2-7; abundance: -; v_gene: TRBV6-5; d_gene: -; CDR3nt: TGTGCTAGCAGTTACTCATCCGTGACATGGTCATACGAGCAGTACTTC; CDR3aa: CASSYSSVTWSYEQYF
j_gene: TRBJ2-1; abundance: -; v_gene: TRBV11-2; d_gene: -; CDR3nt: TGTGCCAGCAGCCGTACTACTAGAAGCTCCTACAATGAGCAGTTCTTC; CDR3aa: CASSRTTRSSYNEQFF